This TCR beta chain was identified in a study of Graves' ophthalmopathy and Graves' hyperthyroidism. Study-wide points: With 70.59% sensitivity and around 79% specificity, the model predicted ophthalmopathy progression. A majority of expanded thyroid clonotypes exceeding 0.001 frequency were likewise present in blood.

Concerning this clonotype itself: The antigen remains undetermined.

This CDR3 spans 17 amino acids. Trimming pared 8 bases from V and 4 bases from J, leaving 24 bases between. Newly diagnosed, the hyperthyroidism patients had under 2 months' duration and were aged 18 to 65. Amplifying from RNA transcripts, the study obtained TCR beta CDR3 regions. RT-PCR in the first round used HTBI primers; a second-round multiplex PCR followed. TCRdb re-called the multiplex PCR reads through MiXCR, storing one row per CDR3 protein. Among 300,000 to 450,000 distinct CDR3 sequences listed, about a sixth were seen once. V gene TRBV12-3 or TRBV12-4 combines with J gene TRBJ2-1, with D perhaps given as TRBD1 or TRBD2 (5 bases each). The TCR sequence derives from an adult woman with stable Graves' hyperthyroidism. Sequenced material: peripheral blood. The CDR3 loop is CASSGPGGPSPYNEQFF. DNA of the CDR3: TGTGCCAGCTCGGGACCCGGCGGCCCTAGCCCTTACAATGAGCAGTTCTTC.